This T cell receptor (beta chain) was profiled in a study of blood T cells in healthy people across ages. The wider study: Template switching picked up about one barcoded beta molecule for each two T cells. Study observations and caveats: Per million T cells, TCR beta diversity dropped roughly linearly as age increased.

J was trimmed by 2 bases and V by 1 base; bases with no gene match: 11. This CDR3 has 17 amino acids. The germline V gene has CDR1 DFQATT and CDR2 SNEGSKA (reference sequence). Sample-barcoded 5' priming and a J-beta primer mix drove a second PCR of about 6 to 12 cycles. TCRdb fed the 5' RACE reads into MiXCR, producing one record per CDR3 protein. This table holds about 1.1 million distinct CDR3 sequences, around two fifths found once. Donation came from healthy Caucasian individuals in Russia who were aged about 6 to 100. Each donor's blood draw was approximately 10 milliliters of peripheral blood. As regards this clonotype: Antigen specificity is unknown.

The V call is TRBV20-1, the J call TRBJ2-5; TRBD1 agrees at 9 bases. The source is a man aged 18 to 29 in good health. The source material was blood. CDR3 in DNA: TGCAGTGCTAGAGGGGAAATCAGGGACAGGGTACAAGAGACCCAGTACTTC. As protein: CSARGEIRDRVQETQYF.